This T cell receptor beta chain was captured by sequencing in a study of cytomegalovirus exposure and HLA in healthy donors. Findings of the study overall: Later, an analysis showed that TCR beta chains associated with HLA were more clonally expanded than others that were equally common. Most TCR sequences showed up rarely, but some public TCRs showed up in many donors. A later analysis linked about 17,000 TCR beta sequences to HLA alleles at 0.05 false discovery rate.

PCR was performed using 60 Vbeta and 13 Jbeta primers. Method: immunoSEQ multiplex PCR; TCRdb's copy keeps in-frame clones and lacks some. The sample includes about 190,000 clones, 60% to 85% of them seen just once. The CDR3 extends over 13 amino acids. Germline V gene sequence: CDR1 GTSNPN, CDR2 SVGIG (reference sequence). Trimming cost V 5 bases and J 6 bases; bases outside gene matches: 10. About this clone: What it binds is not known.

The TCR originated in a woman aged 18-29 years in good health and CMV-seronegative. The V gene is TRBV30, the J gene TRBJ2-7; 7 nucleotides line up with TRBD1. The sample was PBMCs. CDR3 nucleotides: TGTGCCTGGGTAGACAGGGCTCTCGGCGAGCAGTACTTC. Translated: CAWVDRALGEQYF.